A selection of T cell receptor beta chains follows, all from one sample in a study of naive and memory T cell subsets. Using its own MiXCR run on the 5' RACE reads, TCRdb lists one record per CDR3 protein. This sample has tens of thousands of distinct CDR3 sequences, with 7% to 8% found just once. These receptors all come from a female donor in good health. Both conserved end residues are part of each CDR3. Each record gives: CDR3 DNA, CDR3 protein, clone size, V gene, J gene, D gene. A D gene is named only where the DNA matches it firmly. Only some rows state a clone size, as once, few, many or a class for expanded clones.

TGCAGTGCTAGAGTACAGGGGGCGGCCAACTATGGCTACACCTTC	CSARVQGAANYGYTF	many	TRBV20-1	TRBJ1-2	TRBD1
TGCGCCAGCGGACAGGGGGGAGGTGGCTACACCTTC	CASGQGGGGYTF	few	TRBV5-1	TRBJ1-2	TRBD1
TGCGCCAGCAGCCAAGGGGGGAAGGGAAGCACAGATACGCAGTATTTT	CASSQGGKGSTDTQYF	many	TRBV4-1	TRBJ2-3	NA
TGTGCCAGTATATTAGGGGGGAACACTGAAGCTTTCTTT	CASILGGNTEAFF	NA	TRBV19	TRBJ1-1	NA
TGCAGCGATGCCGGGGACGGCCAAGAGACCCAGTACTTC	CSDAGDGQETQYF	NA	TRBV29-1	TRBJ2-5	NA
TGTGCCTGGAGCCTTACAGGGGGCCCGAACACTGAAGCTTTCTTT	CAWSLTGGPNTEAFF	few	TRBV30	TRBJ1-1	TRBD1
TGTGCCAGCAGTTTTTCGAGCAACACCGGGGAGCTGTTTTTT	CASSFSSNTGELFF	NA	TRBV12-3/TRBV12-4	TRBJ2-2	NA
TGTGCCAGTACCCTGGGGGGGACACTATACAATGAGCAGTTCTTC	CASTLGGTLYNEQFF	NA	TRBV28	TRBJ2-1	NA
TGTGCCAGCAGCCGAACGACGACCGGTAATGAAAAACTGTTTTTT	CASSRTTTGNEKLFF	many	TRBV28	TRBJ1-4	NA
TGTGCCAGCAGACTTCCATCGGGACAGGGGACAGATACGCAGTATTTT	CASRLPSGQGTDTQYF	NA	TRBV6-6	TRBJ2-3	TRBD1
TGTGCCAGCAGCCAAGATGGCATGTACAATGAGCAGTTCTTC	CASSQDGMYNEQFF	few	TRBV4-2	TRBJ2-1	NA
TGCGCCAGCAGCTTAGCTAGCGGGGGCCGTCCCTACGAGCAGTACTTC	CASSLASGGRPYEQYF	few	TRBV5-1	TRBJ2-7	TRBD2
TGCAGCGTGGAGGGACAGGACTATGGCTACACCTTC	CSVEGQDYGYTF	few	TRBV29-1	TRBJ1-2	TRBD1
TGCAGCGTTGACCCTGAGGGGACCTATGGCTACACCTTC	CSVDPEGTYGYTF	many	TRBV29-1	TRBJ1-2	NA
TGTGCCAGCAGCTACCAGCCAGGGACTAACTATGGCTACACCTTC	CASSYQPGTNYGYTF	many	TRBV7-2	TRBJ1-2	NA
TGTGCCAGCAGGGCAGGACCCTCTGGAAACACCATATATTTT	CASRAGPSGNTIYF	many	TRBV28	TRBJ1-3	NA
TGTGCCAGCCTCTCCAGCGGCACCTACGAGCAGTACTTC	CASLSSGTYEQYF	NA	TRBV28	TRBJ2-7	NA
TGTGCCAGCAGCCAAGATCTAGGAGAGACCCAGTACTTC	CASSQDLGETQYF	NA	TRBV14	TRBJ2-5	NA
TGCGCCAGCAGCTCGGGACCGAGCTCCTACGAGCAGTACTTC	CASSSGPSSYEQYF	NA	TRBV5-1	TRBJ2-7	NA
TGTGCCAGCAGCTCCGACAGCACTCTTAACTATGGCTACACCTTC	CASSSDSTLNYGYTF	NA	TRBV7-3	TRBJ1-2	NA
TGTGCCAGCTCACCACCGGGACAGGGATGGTACGAGCAGTACTTC	CASSPPGQGWYEQYF	NA	TRBV18	TRBJ2-7	TRBD1
TGTGCCAGCAGTTTAGGGGTAAGCTCCTACGAGCAGTACTTC	CASSLGVSSYEQYF	few	TRBV12-3/TRBV12-4	TRBJ2-7	NA